Listed below are T cell receptor beta chains from one sample, sequenced in a study of control samples from healthy donors and cancer patients. Data came from immunoSEQ multiplex PCR; TCRdb stores just in-frame clones and leaves some out. The sample holds about 160,000 clones, roughly 95% seen once. Sequenced input: blood. The receptors shown here come from a woman aged 25 to 39 in good health. Each CDR3 is given with its conserved first and last residue. D genes are given only for firm matches. Not every row has a clone size; where given, it reads once, few, many or a size class.

CDR3: CATSKRNSLVYEQFF; DNA: TGTGCCACCAGTAAGCGAAACTCTTTGGTCTATGAGCAGTTCTTC; D: NA; size: NA; J: TRBJ2-1; V: TRBV15
CDR3: CARTSGVTGELFF; DNA: TGTGCCAGGACTAGCGGGGTCACCGGGGAGCTGTTTTTT; D: TRBD2; size: NA; J: TRBJ2-2; V: TRBV5-3
CDR3: CASSFGPVSGNTIYF; DNA: TGTGCCAGCAGTTTCGGGCCAGTCTCTGGAAACACCATATATTTT; D: NA; size: NA; J: TRBJ1-3; V: TRBV2
CDR3: CASSEGPNSGNTIYF; DNA: TGTGCCAGCAGTGAGGGGCCGAACTCTGGAAACACCATATATTTT; D: NA; size: NA; J: TRBJ1-3; V: TRBV25-1
CDR3: CASSPRGVGEQPQHF; DNA: TGTGCCAGCAGCCCGCGGGGTGTTGGCGAACAGCCCCAGCATTTT; D: NA; size: once; J: TRBJ1-5; V: TRBV7-9
CDR3: CSVGRPEGEQYF; DNA: TGCAGCGTTGGCCGTCCCGAGGGCGAGCAGTACTTC; D: NA; size: NA; J: TRBJ2-7; V: TRBV29-1
CDR3: CASSFPANTGELFF; DNA: TGTGCCAGCAGTTTCCCAGCGAACACCGGGGAGCTGTTTTTT; D: NA; size: NA; J: TRBJ2-2; V: TRBV28
CDR3: CASSDRTGELFF; DNA: TGTGCCAGCAGTGACAGGACCGGGGAGCTGTTTTTT; D: NA; size: NA; J: TRBJ2-2; V: TRBV6-4
CDR3: CASTQDMQRGYTF; DNA: TGTGCCAGCACCCAGGACATGCAGAGAGGCTACACCTTC; D: NA; size: NA; J: TRBJ1-2; V: TRBV6-5
CDR3: CASGRSNTEAFF; DNA: TGTGCCAGTGGGAGATCGAACACTGAAGCTTTCTTT; D: NA; size: NA; J: TRBJ1-1; V: TRBV19
CDR3: CASSSGPPGQFF; DNA: TGTGCCAGCTCCTCGGGACCCCCAGGGCAGTTCTTC; D: NA; size: NA; J: TRBJ2-1; V: TRBV28
CDR3: CASGAPGIQPQHF; DNA: TGTGCCAGCGGGGCCCCGGGTATCCAGCCCCAGCATTTT; D: NA; size: NA; J: TRBJ1-5; V: TRBV28
CDR3: CASSIATATIYGYTF; DNA: TGTGCCAGTAGTATAGCCACAGCGACGATCTATGGCTACACCTTC; D: NA; size: NA; J: TRBJ1-2; V: TRBV19
CDR3: CASSLDGGNGYNSPLHF; DNA: TGTGCCAGCAGCTTGGATGGTGGGAACGGCTATAATTCACCCCTCCACTTT; D: NA; size: NA; J: TRBJ1-6; V: TRBV5-6
CDR3: CSVESTGITGELFF; DNA: TGCAGCGTTGAAAGTACAGGGATCACCGGGGAGCTGTTTTTT; D: NA; size: NA; J: TRBJ2-2; V: TRBV29-1
CDR3: CAIRAFRDGGQEYF; DNA: TGTGCCATCAGAGCCTTCCGGGACGGCGGACAGGAGTACTTC; D: TRBD1; size: NA; J: TRBJ2-7; V: TRBV10-3
CDR3: CASSYSIFRGKNTGELFF; DNA: TGTGCCAGCAGTTACTCGATCTTCCGTGGGAAGAACACCGGGGAGCTGTTTTTT; D: NA; size: NA; J: TRBJ2-2; V: TRBV6-2/TRBV6-3
CDR3: CASSPWDGTSGNTIYF; DNA: TGTGCCAGCTCGCCCTGGGACGGAACCTCTGGAAACACCATATATTTT; D: NA; size: NA; J: TRBJ1-3; V: TRBV18
CDR3: CATGQGEAGELFF; DNA: TGTGCCACCGGACAGGGGGAGGCCGGGGAGCTGTTTTTT; D: TRBD1; size: once; J: TRBJ2-2; V: TRBV28
CDR3: CASTTRSNQPQHF; DNA: TGTGCCAGCACGACACGTAGCAATCAGCCCCAGCATTTT; D: NA; size: NA; J: TRBJ1-5; V: TRBV6-5
CDR3: CASSYPADGSSLHF; DNA: TGTGCCAGCAGTTACCCGGCTGACGGCTCGTCCCTCCACTTT; D: NA; size: NA; J: TRBJ1-6; V: TRBV6-6
CDR3: CASSPEGRALNQPQHF; DNA: TGTGCCAGCAGTCCCGAGGGGAGGGCCCTCAATCAGCCCCAGCATTTT; D: NA; size: NA; J: TRBJ1-5; V: TRBV2
CDR3: CATSSILGAYSNQPQHF; DNA: TGTGCCACCAGCAGTATTTTAGGGGCCTATAGCAATCAGCCCCAGCATTTT; D: NA; size: NA; J: TRBJ1-5; V: TRBV15
CDR3: CASSDRVSSYEQYF; DNA: TGTGCCAGCAGCGACAGGGTTTCGAGTTACGAGCAGTACTTC; D: TRBD1; size: NA; J: TRBJ2-7; V: TRBV2
CDR3: CAISETKTGTSGSRDTQYF; DNA: TGTGCCATCAGTGAGACGAAAACCGGGACTAGCGGGAGTCGAGATACGCAGTATTTT; D: TRBD2; size: NA; J: TRBJ2-3; V: TRBV10-3
CDR3: CASSLGGGGGAAETQYF; DNA: TGTGCCAGCAGCTTAGGAGGTGGCGGGGGGGCCGCAGAGACCCAGTACTTC; D: TRBD2; size: NA; J: TRBJ2-5; V: TRBV7-9
CDR3: CASSMSGASTDTQYF; DNA: TGTGCCAGTAGTATGAGCGGGGCGAGCACAGATACGCAGTATTTT; D: TRBD2; size: NA; J: TRBJ2-3; V: TRBV19
CDR3: CSVDPRREGTDTQYF; DNA: TGCAGCGTTGACCCCAGGAGAGAGGGCACAGATACGCAGTATTTT; D: NA; size: NA; J: TRBJ2-3; V: TRBV29-1
CDR3: CASSPYVRGGNTGELFF; DNA: TGTGCCAGCTCACCCTACGTCCGGGGAGGGAACACCGGGGAGCTGTTTTTT; D: NA; size: NA; J: TRBJ2-2; V: TRBV18
CDR3: CASSDYRDDGTEAFF; DNA: TGTGCCAGCAGTGATTACAGGGATGACGGCACTGAAGCTTTCTTT; D: NA; size: NA; J: TRBJ1-1; V: TRBV6-1
CDR3: CASSLSSLRDNEQFF; DNA: TGTGCCAGCAGCTTATCTAGCCTCAGGGACAATGAGCAGTTCTTC; D: NA; size: NA; J: TRBJ2-1; V: TRBV11-3
CDR3: CASSSRLAGGLSTDTQYF; DNA: TGCGCCAGCAGCAGCAGACTAGCGGGAGGGCTGAGCACAGATACGCAGTATTTT; D: TRBD2; size: NA; J: TRBJ2-3; V: TRBV4-1
CDR3: CASSSVGGTYNEQFF; DNA: TGTGCCAGCAGTTCCGTGGGGGGAACCTACAATGAGCAGTTCTTC; D: NA; size: NA; J: TRBJ2-1; V: TRBV27
CDR3: CASSIQGVGSEAFF; DNA: TGTGCCAGTAGTATTCAGGGTGTCGGCTCTGAAGCTTTCTTT; D: NA; size: NA; J: TRBJ1-1; V: TRBV19
CDR3: CAISASGGANEQFF; DNA: TGTGCCATCAGTGCTAGCGGGGGGGCCAATGAGCAGTTCTTC; D: TRBD2; size: NA; J: TRBJ2-1; V: TRBV10-3
CDR3: CASSSVATNEKLFF; DNA: TGTGCCAGCAGTTCGGTTGCAACTAATGAAAAACTGTTTTTT; D: NA; size: NA; J: TRBJ1-4; V: TRBV27
CDR3: CASSEQGFRQPQHF; DNA: TGTGCCAGCAGTGAACAGGGATTTAGGCAGCCCCAGCATTTT; D: NA; size: NA; J: TRBJ1-5; V: TRBV6-1
CDR3: CASSDPVVGLQYF; DNA: TGTGCCAGCAGTGACCCGGTAGTGGGTTTGCAGTATTTT; D: NA; size: NA; J: TRBJ2-3; V: TRBV25-1